These 22 T cell receptor beta chains share one sample of origin, sequenced in a study of T cell responses to AZD1222 COVID-19 vaccine. Some clones are missing from TCRdb's copy, which holds only in-frame ones; the method was immunoSEQ multiplex PCR. The sample consists of about 100,000 clones, around 87% of them appearing once. Sequenced material: peripheral blood, taken on day 0 of AZD1222 vaccination. These receptors came from an adult in good health.

The chain carries TRBV2 and TRBJ1-1, with D possibly TRBD1 on 5 matching bases. Germline CDR1 and CDR2: SNHLY and FYNNEI. The CDR3 is 13 residues long. V was clipped by 5 bases and J by 5 bases, with 12 bases between them. CDR3 DNA: TGTGCCAGCAGTCTTCGGGGGAAAACTGAAGCTTTCTTT. Its translation: CASSLRGKTEAFF. Full variable domain (missing parts from reference TRBV2 and TRBJ1-1): EPEVTQTPSHQVTQMGQEVILRCVPISNHLYFYWYRQILGQKVEFLVSFYNNEISEKSEIFDDQFSVERPDGSNFTLKIRSTKLEDSAMYFCASSLRGKTEAFFGQGTRLTVV.

This clone was found a few times. The chain has TRBV27 and TRBJ2-7; no definite D call. The CDR3 loop spans 14 amino acids. The germline V gene encodes CDR1 MNHEY and CDR2 SMNVEV (reference sequence). The ends were cut back, 2 bases at V and 0 bases at J, with 8 bases in the middle. Here the CDR3 reads CASSLRPSSYEQYF. The CDR3 nucleotides read TGTGCCAGCAGTTTAAGACCTAGCTCCTACGAGCAGTACTTC.

In regard to this clone: Additional DNA sequences in this sample encode the identical CDR3. The chain links TRBV6-2 or TRBV6-3 to TRBJ1-2; D not certain. Germline CDR1 and CDR2: MNHEY and SVGEGT. The CDR3 length is 12 residues. V was cut by 0 bases and J by 8 bases, with 7 bases left in between. The CDR3 nucleotides read TGTGCCAGCAGTTACTCTTCCGGCGGCTACACCTTC. This codes for CASSYSSGGYTF.

The J gene is TRBJ2-6, the V gene TRBV24-1, with unresolved D. The length of the CDR3 is 17 residues. Trimming left V 4 bases short and J 0 bases short, with 12 bases between. Germline CDR1 KGHDR, CDR2 SFDVKD. The DNA for the CDR3 is TGTGCCACCAGTGACCCGGGCGCACACTCTGGGGCCAACGTCCTGACTTTC. It translates to CATSDPGAHSGANVLTF.

The chain has TRBV15 and TRBJ1-5; a weak D match, TRBD1 (6 bases). CDR3 length: 14 residues. V was cut by 0 bases and J by 6 bases, with 9 bases left in between. Germline CDR1 reads LNHNV; CDR2 reads YYDKDF (reference sequence). Here the CDR3 reads CATSRDRRGQPQHF. CDR3 coding DNA: TGTGCCACCAGCAGAGATCGCAGGGGTCAGCCCCAGCATTTT.

The chain recombines TRBV3-1 (or the pseudogene TRBV3-2) with TRBJ1-2; D is unresolved. This CDR3 has 14 amino acids. The germline V gene encodes CDR1 LGHDT and CDR2 YNNKEL (reference sequence). V was clipped by 1 base and J by 7 bases, with 13 bases between them. The CDR3 region has the DNA TGTGCCAGCAGCCAAGCTTCTAGTGGCCGTGGCTACACCTTC. Translating it yields CASSQASSGRGYTF.

V gene TRBV4-1 combines with J gene TRBJ2-2, with 7 positions matching TRBD1. The CDR3 spans 16 residues. Germline V CDR1 and CDR2: MGHRA, YSYEKL. V was clipped by 4 bases and J by 0 bases; unmatched bases: 5. As DNA, the CDR3 is TGCGCCAGCAGCCCCCCGACAGGGTCGAACACCGGGGAGCTGTTTTTT. This codes for CASSPPTGSNTGELFF.

This sequence joins TRBV2 and TRBJ1-5; D may be TRBD1 (6 bases). This CDR3 comprises 14 residues. CDR1 and CDR2 from the germline V gene are SNHLY and FYNNEI. Deletions cut 7 bases from V and 3 bases from J, with 13 bases between. This chain's CDR3 is CASKRRDNNQPQHF. The CDR3 coding sequence is TGTGCCAGCAAAAGAAGGGACAACAATCAGCCCCAGCATTTT.

This CDR3 is CASSSGLQVTPLHF. DNA for the CDR3: TGTGCCAGCAGCTCAGGGCTGCAAGTCACACCCCTCCACTTT. The chain combines TRBV7-6 with TRBJ1-6; perhaps TRBD1 as D (5 bases). Trimming cost V 4 bases and J 11 bases, with 15 bases left between them. Germline lookup yields CDR1 SGHVS and CDR2 FNYEAQ. The CDR3 spans 14 residues. Using reference TRBV7-6 and TRBJ1-6 for the parts outside the CDR3, the full variable domain is GAGVSQSPRYKVTKRGQDVALRCDPISGHVSLYWYRQALGQGPEFLTYFNYEAQQDKSGLPNDRFSAERPEGSISTLTIQRTEQRDSAMYRCASSSGLQVTPLHFGNGTRLTVT.

This chain joins TRBV12-5 and TRBJ2-3; TRBD1 matches 12 bases. The V segment lost 6 bases and the J segment 4 bases; nucleotides outside the gene matches: 5. Germline-derived CDR1 and CDR2 are LGHNT and FRNRAP. This CDR3 spans 15 amino acids. CDR3 region: CASGIGTGGADTQYF. In DNA, the CDR3 is TGTGCTAGTGGAATCGGGACAGGGGGCGCAGATACGCAGTATTTT. Filled out from reference TRBV12-5 and TRBJ2-3, the complete variable domain reads DARVTQTPRHKVTEMGQEVTMRCQPILGHNTVFWYRQTMMQGLELLAYFRNRAPLDDSGMPKDRFSAEMPDATLATLKIQPSEPRDSAVYFCASGIGTGGADTQYFGPGTRLTVL.

The V gene is TRBV28, the J gene TRBJ1-2; D not certain. V lost 2 bases, J lost 11 bases, and 9 bases lay in between. The germline CDR1 and CDR2 sequences are MDHEN and SYDVKM. The CDR3 contains 11 residues. The CDR3 nucleotides read TGTGCCAGCAGTTTAAGAGGGAGGTACACCTTC. It encodes CASSLRGRYTF.

The chain is built from TRBV7-2 and TRBJ1-2, with a tentative D call TRBD1 (6 bases). The CDR3 spans 16 residues. Trimming cost V 0 bases and J 6 bases, with 17 bases left between them. Germline assignment: CDR1 SGHTA and CDR2 FQGNSA. The CDR3 spells CASSLARGANTHGYTF. The DNA of the CDR3 is TGTGCCAGCAGCTTAGCTCGGGGGGCGAACACTCATGGCTACACCTTC.

The chain uses TRBV28 and TRBJ1-2; 9 bases map to TRBD1. Germline CDR1 reads MDHEN; CDR2 reads SYDVKM. V lost 6 bases to trimming and J lost 5 bases; unmatched junction nucleotides: 7. This CDR3 contains 14 residues. In DNA form, the CDR3 reads TGTGCCAGCAGCCTACCTGGACAGGGGTATGGCTACACCTTC. Protein sequence: CASSLPGQGYGYTF.

The chain has TRBV18 and TRBJ2-5; 7 positions agree with TRBD1. The germline V gene encodes CDR1 KGHSH and CDR2 LQKENI. Trimming cost V 2 bases and J 3 bases; bases outside gene matches: 3. The length of the CDR3 is 14 residues. Here the CDR3 DNA reads TGTGCCAGCTCACCAACGGGGACAGAAGAGACCCAGTACTTC. It is translated as CASSPTGTEETQYF.

This chain joins TRBV20-1 and TRBJ1-1; D is undetermined. V shed 3 bases and J shed 0 bases, with 14 bases lying between them. Germline V CDR1 and CDR2: DFQATT, SNEGSKA (reference sequence). CDR3 length equals 15 residues. CDR3: CSASSQFEMNTEAFF. DNA for the CDR3: TGCAGTGCTAGTTCGCAGTTCGAAATGAACACTGAAGCTTTCTTT.

The V gene is TRBV6-5, the J gene TRBJ1-3; D perhaps matches TRBD1 (5 bases). The CDR3 contains 13 residues. Trimming took 8 bases from V and 0 from J, leaving 8 bases between them. In germline, CDR1 is MNHEY, CDR2 SVGAGI. The CDR3 region has the DNA TGTGCCAGCGGACAAATCTCTGGAAACACCATATATTTT. Translated: CASGQISGNTIYF.

The chain combines TRBV27 with TRBJ1-4, with 7 nucleotides matching TRBD1. Germline-derived CDR1 and CDR2 are MNHEY and SMNVEV (reference sequence). The length of the CDR3 is 14 residues. Trimming took 6 bases from V and 3 from J; bases not matched to a gene: 4. The CDR3 loop is CASRQGPANEKLFF. In DNA, the CDR3 is TGTGCCAGCAGACAGGGGCCAGCTAATGAAAAACTGTTTTTT.

V usage is TRBV4-1 and J usage is TRBJ1-6; D perhaps matches TRBD1 (5 bases). This CDR3 comprises 16 residues. The V gene's germline CDR1 is MGHRA and CDR2 YSYEKL. Deletions cut 3 bases from V and 9 bases from J, with 18 bases between. This chain's CDR3 is CASSHLVGGYGSPLHF. DNA for the CDR3: TGCGCCAGCAGCCATCTAGTCGGGGGGTATGGTTCACCCCTCCACTTT.

The J gene is TRBJ2-7, the V gene TRBV18; D is possibly TRBD1 (8 bases). CDR1 and CDR2 (germline): KGHSH, LQKENI. This CDR3 is 16 amino acids long. V was shortened by 6 bases and J by 2 bases, with 20 bases between the two germline ends. DNA of the CDR3: TGTGCCAGCTCTCGTAGAGCGGGACAGGAGACCTACGAGCAGTACTTC. As protein: CASSRRAGQETYEQYF. Complete variable domain (other parts from reference TRBV18 and TRBJ2-7): NAGVMQNPRHLVRRRGQEARLRCSPMKGHSHVYWYRQLPEEGLKFMVYLQKENIIDESGMPKERFSAEFPKEGPSILRIQQVVRGDSAAYFCASSRRAGQETYEQYFGPGTRLTVT.

This rearrangement joins TRBV24-1 to TRBJ1-5, with TRBD1 matching 9 bases. CDR3 length equals 18 residues. Germline V lookup: CDR1 KGHDR, CDR2 SFDVKD. The ends lost 2 bases at V and 1 base at J; junction bases unmatched: 8. The chain's CDR3 is CATSDSPDRGGSNQPQHF. The CDR3, as DNA: TGTGCCACCAGTGATTCCCCGGACAGGGGCGGAAGCAATCAGCCCCAGCATTTT.

This chain joins TRBV5-1 and TRBJ2-5; perhaps TRBD1 as D (6 bases). Trimming left V 1 base short and J 2 bases short, with 12 bases between. Germline V CDR1 and CDR2: SGHRS, YFSETQ. This CDR3 region has 15 residues. This CDR3 reads CASSLFLGQQETQYF. The CDR3 coding sequence is TGCGCCAGCAGCTTGTTTTTAGGACAGCAAGAGACCCAGTACTTC.

The chain carries TRBV4-3 and TRBJ2-7; 7 positions agree with TRBD1. From germline, CDR1 is LGHNA and CDR2 YSLEER. There are 15 residues in the CDR3. The ends lost 0 bases at V and 3 bases at J; junction bases unmatched: 5. CDR3 protein: CASSQDETGNYEQYF. CDR3 DNA sequence: TGCGCCAGCAGCCAAGATGAGACAGGGAACTACGAGCAGTACTTC.